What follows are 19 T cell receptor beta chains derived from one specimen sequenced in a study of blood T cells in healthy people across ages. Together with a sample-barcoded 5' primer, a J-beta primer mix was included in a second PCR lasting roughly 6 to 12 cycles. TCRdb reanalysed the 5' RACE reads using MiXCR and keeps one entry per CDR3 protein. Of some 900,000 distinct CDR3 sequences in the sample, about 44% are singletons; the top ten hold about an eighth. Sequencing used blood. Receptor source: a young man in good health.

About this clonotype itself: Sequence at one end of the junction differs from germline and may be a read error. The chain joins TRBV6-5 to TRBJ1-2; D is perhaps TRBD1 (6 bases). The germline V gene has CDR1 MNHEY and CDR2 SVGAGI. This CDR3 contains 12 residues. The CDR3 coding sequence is TGTGCCAGCAGTTACTCGGAGGGGGGCTACGCCTTC. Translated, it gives CASSYSEGGYAF.

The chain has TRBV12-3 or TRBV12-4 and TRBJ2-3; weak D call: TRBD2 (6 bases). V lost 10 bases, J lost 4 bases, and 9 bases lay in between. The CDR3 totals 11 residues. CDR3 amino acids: CATSEADTQYF. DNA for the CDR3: TGTGCCACTAGCGAGGCAGATACGCAGTATTTT.

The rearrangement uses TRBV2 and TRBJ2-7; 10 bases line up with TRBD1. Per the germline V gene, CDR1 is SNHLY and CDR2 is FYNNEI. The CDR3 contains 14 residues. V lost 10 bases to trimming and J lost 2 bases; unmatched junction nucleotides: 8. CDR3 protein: CAITGQGGTYEQYF. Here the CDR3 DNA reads TGTGCCATAACAGGACAGGGGGGCACCTACGAGCAGTACTTC.

This CDR3 reads CSAREGGGGKTQYF. The CDR3 nucleotides read TGCAGTGCTAGAGAAGGGGGGGGCGGTAAGACCCAGTACTTC. This chain connects TRBV20-1 to TRBJ2-5; D is perhaps TRBD2 (7 bases). Trimming took 0 bases from V and 6 from J, leaving 14 bases between them. Germline CDR1 DFQATT, CDR2 SNEGSKA (reference sequence). This CDR3 spans 14 amino acids.

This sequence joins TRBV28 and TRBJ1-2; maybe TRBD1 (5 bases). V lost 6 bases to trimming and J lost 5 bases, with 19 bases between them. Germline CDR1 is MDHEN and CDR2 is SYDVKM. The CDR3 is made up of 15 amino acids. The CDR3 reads CASSTVGTQPYGYTF. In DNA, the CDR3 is TGTGCCAGCAGCACCGTGGGGACGCAACCTTATGGCTACACCTTC.

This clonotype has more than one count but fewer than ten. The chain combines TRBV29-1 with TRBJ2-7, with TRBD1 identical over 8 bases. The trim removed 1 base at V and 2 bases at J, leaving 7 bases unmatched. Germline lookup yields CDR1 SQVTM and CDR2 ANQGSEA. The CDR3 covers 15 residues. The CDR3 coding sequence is TGCAGCGTTGAAGTCGGCGGGACAGGCCCCTACGAGCAGTACTTC. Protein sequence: CSVEVGGTGPYEQYF.

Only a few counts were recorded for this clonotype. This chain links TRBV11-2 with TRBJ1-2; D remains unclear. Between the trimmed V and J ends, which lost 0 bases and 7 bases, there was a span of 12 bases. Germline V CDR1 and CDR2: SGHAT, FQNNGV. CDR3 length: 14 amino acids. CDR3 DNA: TGTGCCAGCAGCTTAGACCTGAATGGAAGTGGCTACACCTTC. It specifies CASSLDLNGSGYTF.

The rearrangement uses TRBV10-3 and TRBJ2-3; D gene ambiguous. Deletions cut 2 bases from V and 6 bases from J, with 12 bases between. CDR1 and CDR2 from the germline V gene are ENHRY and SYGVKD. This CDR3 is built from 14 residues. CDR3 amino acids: CAISEALAKDTQYF. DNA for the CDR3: TGTGCCATCAGTGAGGCGTTGGCAAAGGATACGCAGTATTTT.

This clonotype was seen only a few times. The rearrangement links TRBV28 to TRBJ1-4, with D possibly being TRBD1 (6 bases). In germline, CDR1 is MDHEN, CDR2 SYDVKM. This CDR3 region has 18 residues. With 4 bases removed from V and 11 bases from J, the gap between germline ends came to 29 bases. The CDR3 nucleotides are TGTGCCAGCAGTTCCCTTCGTTACCAGGGGAAGGCGAACGCGAAACTGTTTTTT. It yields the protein CASSSLRYQGKANAKLFF.

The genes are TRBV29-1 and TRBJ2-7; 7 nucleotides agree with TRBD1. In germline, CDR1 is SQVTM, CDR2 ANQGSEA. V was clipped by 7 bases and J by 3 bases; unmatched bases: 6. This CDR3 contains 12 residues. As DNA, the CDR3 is TGCAGCGGTGTTGGGACAGACTACGAGCAGTACTTC. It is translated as CSGVGTDYEQYF.

CDR3 nucleotide sequence: TGTGCCAGCAGCGTGTTGACAGGCTATGGCTACACCTTC. This sequence encodes CASSVLTGYGYTF. The V gene is TRBV5-8, the J gene TRBJ1-2; D may be TRBD1 (6 bases). The CDR3 spans 13 residues. Between the trimmed V and J ends, which lost 4 bases and 4 bases, there was a span of 11 bases. Germline lookup yields CDR1 SGHTS and CDR2 YDEGEE.

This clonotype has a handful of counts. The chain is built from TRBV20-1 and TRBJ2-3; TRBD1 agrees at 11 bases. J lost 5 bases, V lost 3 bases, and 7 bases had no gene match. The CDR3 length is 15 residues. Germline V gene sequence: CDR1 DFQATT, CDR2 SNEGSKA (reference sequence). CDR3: CSAREDRGRGDTQYF. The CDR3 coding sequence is TGCAGTGCTAGGGAGGACAGGGGGCGCGGAGATACGCAGTATTTT.

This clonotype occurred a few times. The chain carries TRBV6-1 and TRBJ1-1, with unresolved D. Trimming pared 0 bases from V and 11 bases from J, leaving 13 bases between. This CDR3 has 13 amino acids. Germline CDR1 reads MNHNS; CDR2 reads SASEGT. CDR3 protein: CASSEALTGAAFF. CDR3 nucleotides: TGTGCCAGCAGTGAAGCGTTGACCGGCGCGGCTTTCTTT.

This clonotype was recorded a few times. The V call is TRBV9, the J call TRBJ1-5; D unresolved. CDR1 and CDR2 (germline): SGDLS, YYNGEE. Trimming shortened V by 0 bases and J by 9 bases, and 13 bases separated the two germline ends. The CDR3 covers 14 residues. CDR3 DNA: TGTGCCAGCAGCGTAGATAACGGATTAAGGCCCCAGCATTTT. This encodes CASSVDNGLRPQHF.

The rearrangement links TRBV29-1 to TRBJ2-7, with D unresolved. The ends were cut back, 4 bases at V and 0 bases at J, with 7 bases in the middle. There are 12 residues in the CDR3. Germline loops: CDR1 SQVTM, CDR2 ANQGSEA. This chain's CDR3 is CSVAIRSYEQYF. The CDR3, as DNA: TGCAGCGTTGCGATCCGCTCCTACGAGCAGTACTTC.

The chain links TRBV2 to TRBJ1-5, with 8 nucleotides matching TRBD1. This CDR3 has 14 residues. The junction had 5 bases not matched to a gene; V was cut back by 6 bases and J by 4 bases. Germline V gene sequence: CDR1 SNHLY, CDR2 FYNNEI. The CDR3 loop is CASRGTGQNQPQHF. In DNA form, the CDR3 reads TGTGCCAGCAGGGGGACAGGCCAAAATCAGCCCCAGCATTTT. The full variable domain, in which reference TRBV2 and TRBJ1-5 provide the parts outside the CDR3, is EPEVTQTPSHQVTQMGQEVILRCVPISNHLYFYWYRQILGQKVEFLVSFYNNEISEKSEIFDDQFSVERPDGSNFTLKIRSTKLEDSAMYFCASRGTGQNQPQHFGDGTRLSIL.

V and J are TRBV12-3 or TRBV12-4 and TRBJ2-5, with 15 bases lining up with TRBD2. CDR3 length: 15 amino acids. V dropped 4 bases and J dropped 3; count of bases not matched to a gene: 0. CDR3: CASSWTSGGEETQYF. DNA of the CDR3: TGTGCCAGCAGTTGGACTAGCGGGGGGGAAGAGACCCAGTACTTC.

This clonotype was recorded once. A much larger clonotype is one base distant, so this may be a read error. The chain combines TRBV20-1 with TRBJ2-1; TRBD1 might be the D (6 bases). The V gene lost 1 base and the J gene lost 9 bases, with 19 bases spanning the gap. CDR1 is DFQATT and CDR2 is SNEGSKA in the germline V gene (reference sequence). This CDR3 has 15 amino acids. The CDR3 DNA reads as TGCAGTGCTAGAGTAGGACAGTCTTTAAGCGGTGAGCAGTTCTTC. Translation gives CSARVGQSLSGEQFF.

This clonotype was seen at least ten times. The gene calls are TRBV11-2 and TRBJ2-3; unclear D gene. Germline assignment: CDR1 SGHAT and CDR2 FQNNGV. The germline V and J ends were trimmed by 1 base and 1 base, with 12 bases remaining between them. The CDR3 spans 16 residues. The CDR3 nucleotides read TGTGCCAGCAGCTTAGGACCTAGTGGGGGCACAGATACGCAGTATTTT. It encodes CASSLGPSGGTDTQYF.